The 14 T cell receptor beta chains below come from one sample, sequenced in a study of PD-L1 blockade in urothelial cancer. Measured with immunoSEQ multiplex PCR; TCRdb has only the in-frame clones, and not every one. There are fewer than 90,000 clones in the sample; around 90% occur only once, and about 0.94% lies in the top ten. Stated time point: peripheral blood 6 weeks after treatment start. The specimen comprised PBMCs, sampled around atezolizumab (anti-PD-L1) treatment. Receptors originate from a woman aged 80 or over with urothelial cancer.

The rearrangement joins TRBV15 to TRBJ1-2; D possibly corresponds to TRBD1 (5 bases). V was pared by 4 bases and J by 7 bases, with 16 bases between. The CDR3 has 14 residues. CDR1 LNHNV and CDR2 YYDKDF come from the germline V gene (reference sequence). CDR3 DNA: TGTGCCACCAGCATCGGGGGGGAAATGCGTGGCTACACCTTC. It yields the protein CATSIGGEMRGYTF.

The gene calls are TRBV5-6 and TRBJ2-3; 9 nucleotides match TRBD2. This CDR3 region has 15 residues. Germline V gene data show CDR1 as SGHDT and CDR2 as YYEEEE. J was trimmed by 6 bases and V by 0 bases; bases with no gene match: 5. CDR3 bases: TGTGCCAGCAGCTTGGGCGGGAGGGCCACGGATACGCAGTATTTT. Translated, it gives CASSLGGRATDTQYF. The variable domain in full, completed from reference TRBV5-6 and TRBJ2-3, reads DAGVTQSPTHLIKTRGQQVTLRCSPKSGHDTVSWYQQALGQGPQFIFQYYEEEERQRGNFPDRFSGHQFPNYSSELNVNALLLGDSALYLCASSLGGRATDTQYFGPGTRLTVL.

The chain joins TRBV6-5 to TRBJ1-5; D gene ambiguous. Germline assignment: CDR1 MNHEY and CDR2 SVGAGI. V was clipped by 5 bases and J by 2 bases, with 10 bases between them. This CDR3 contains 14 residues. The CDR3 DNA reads TGTGCCAGCAGTCATCTGGGCGGCAATCAGCCCCAGCATTTT. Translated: CASSHLGGNQPQHF.

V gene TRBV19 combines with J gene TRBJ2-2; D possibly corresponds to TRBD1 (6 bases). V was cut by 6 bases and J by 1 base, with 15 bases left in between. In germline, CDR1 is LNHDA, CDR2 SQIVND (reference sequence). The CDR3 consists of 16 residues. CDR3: CASRRTGTRNTGELFF. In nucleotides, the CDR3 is TGTGCCAGTAGGAGAACTGGGACACGGAACACCGGGGAGCTGTTTTTT. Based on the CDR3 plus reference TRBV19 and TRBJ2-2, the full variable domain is DGGITQSPKYLFRKEGQNVTLSCEQNLNHDAMYWYRQDPGQGLRLIYYSQIVNDFQKGDIAEGYSVSREKKESFPLTVTSAQKNPTAFYLCASRRTGTRNTGELFFGEGSRLTVL.

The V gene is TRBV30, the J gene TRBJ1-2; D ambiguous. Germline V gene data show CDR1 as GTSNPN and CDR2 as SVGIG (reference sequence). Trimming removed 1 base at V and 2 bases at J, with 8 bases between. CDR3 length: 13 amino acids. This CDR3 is CAWSATSNYGYTF. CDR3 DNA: TGTGCCTGGAGTGCGACTAGCAACTATGGCTACACCTTC.

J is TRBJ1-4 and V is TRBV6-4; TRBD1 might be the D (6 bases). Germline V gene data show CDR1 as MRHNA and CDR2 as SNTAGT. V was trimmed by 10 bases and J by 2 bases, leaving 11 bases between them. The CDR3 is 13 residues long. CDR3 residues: CATPGHTNEKLFF. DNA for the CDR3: TGTGCCACCCCGGGACATACTAATGAAAAACTGTTTTTT.

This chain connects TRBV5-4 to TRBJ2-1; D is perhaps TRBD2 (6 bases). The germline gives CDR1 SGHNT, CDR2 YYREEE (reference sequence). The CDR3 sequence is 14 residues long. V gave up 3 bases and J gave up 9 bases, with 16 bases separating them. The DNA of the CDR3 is TGTGCCAGCAGCTCTCAGTCGGGAGTTAGTGAGCAGTTCTTC. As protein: CASSSQSGVSEQFF.

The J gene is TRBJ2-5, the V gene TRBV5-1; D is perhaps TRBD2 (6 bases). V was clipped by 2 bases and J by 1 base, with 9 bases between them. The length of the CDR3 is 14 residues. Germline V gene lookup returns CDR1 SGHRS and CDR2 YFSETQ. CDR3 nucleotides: TGCGCCAGCAGCTTTAACGGGGGCCAAGAGACCCAGTACTTC. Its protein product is CASSFNGGQETQYF. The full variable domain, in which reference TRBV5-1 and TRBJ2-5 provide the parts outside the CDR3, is KAGVTQTPRYLIKTRGQQVTLSCSPISGHRSVSWYQQTPGQGLQFLFEYFSETQRNKGNFPGRFSGRQFSNSRSEMNVSTLELGDSALYLCASSFNGGQETQYFGPGTRLLVL.

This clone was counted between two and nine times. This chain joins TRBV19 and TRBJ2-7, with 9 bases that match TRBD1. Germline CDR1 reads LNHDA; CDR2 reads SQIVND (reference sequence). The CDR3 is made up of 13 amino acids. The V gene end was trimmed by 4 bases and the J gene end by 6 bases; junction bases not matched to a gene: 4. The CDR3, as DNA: TGTGCCAGTAGTAACTTACAGGGGGCCGAGCAGTACTTC. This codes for CASSNLQGAEQYF. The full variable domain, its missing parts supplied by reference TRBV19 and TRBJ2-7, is DGGITQSPKYLFRKEGQNVTLSCEQNLNHDAMYWYRQDPGQGLRLIYYSQIVNDFQKGDIAEGYSVSREKKESFPLTVTSAQKNPTAFYLCASSNLQGAEQYFGPGTRLTVT.

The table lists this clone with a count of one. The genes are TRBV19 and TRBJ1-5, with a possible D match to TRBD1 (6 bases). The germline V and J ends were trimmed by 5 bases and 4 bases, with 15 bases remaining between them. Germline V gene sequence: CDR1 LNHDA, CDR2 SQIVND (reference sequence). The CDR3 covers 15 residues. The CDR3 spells CASSPTGQQNQPQHF. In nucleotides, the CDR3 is TGTGCCAGTAGTCCGACTGGACAGCAGAATCAGCCCCAGCATTTT.

As DNA, the CDR3 is TGTGCCAGCAGCTTAGGCCTCCGGGACAGAGGCTCTGGAAACACCATATATTTT. It encodes CASSLGLRDRGSGNTIYF. This chain links TRBV13 with TRBJ1-3, with TRBD1 matching 7 bases. The V and J ends lost 0 bases and 0 bases, in that order; junction bases with no gene match: 8. Germline CDR1 PRHDT, CDR2 FYEKMQ (reference sequence). This CDR3 has 18 amino acids.

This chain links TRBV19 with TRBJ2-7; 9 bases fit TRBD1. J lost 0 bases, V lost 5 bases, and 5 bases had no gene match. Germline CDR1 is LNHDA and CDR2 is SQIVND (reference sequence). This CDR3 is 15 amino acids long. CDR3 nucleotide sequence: TGTGCCAGTAGTCCGAGGACAGGGGCCTCCTACGAGCAGTACTTC. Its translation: CASSPRTGASYEQYF.

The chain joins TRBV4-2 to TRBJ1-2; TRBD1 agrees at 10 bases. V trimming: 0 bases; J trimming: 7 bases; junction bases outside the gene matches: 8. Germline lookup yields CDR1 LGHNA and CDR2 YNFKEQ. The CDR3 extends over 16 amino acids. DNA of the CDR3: TGTGCCAGCAGCCAAGAAGGTGGGGACAGGGGTTCTGGCTACACCTTC. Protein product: CASSQEGGDRGSGYTF.

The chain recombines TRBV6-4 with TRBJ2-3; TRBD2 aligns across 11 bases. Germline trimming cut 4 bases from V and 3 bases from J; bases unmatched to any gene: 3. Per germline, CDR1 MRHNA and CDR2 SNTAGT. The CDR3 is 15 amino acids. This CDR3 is CASSGLAGGTDTQYF. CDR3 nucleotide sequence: TGTGCCAGCAGTGGGCTAGCGGGAGGAACAGATACGCAGTATTTT.